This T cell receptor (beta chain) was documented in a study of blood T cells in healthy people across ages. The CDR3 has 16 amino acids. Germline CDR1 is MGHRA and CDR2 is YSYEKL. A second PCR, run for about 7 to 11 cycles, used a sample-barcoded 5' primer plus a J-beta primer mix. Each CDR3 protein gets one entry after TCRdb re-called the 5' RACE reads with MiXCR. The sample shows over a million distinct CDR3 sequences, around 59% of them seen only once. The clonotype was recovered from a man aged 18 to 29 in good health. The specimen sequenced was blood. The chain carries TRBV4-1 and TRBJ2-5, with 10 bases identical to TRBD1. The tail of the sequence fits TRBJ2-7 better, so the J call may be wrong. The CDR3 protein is CASSQLPGQGSYEQYF. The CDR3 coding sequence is TGCGCCAGCAGCCAGCTCCCGGGACAGGGGTCCTACGAGCAGTACTTC.